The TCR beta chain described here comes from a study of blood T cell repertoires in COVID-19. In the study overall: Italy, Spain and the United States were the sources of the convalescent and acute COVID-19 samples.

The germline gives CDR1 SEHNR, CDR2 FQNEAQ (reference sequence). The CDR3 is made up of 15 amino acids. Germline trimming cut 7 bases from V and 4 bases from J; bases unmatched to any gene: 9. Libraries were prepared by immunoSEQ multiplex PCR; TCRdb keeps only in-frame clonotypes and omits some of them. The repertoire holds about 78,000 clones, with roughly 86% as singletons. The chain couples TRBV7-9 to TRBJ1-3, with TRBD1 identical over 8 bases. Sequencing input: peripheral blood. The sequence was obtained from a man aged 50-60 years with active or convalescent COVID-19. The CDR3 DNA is TGTGCCAGCATCTCGGACAGGGCGTCAGGAAACACCATATATTTT. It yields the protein CASISDRASGNTIYF.